Presented here are 27 T cell receptor beta chains from one specimen sequenced in a study of blood T cell repertoires in COVID-19. Clones were sequenced by immunoSEQ multiplex PCR, and TCRdb holds only the in-frame ones, with some missing. The sample shows some 300,000 clones, more than 80% of them seen only once. Sequenced material: peripheral blood. The receptor set was obtained from a woman aged 45-60 years with COVID-19, enrolled during active disease.

The gene calls are TRBV19 and TRBJ1-1; no firm D call. The CDR3 is 11 residues long. Per the germline V gene, CDR1 is LNHDA and CDR2 is SQIVND (reference sequence). V dropped 6 bases and J dropped 5 bases, with 7 bases sitting between them. The CDR3 sequence: CASRWRTEAFF. In DNA form, the CDR3 reads TGTGCCAGTAGATGGAGGACTGAAGCTTTCTTT.

The chain links TRBV30 to TRBJ1-6; 7 bases are shared with TRBD1. The CDR3 consists of 18 residues. The trim removed 0 bases at V and 3 bases at J, leaving 11 bases unmatched. From germline, CDR1 is GTSNPN and CDR2 SVGIG (reference sequence). The CDR3 protein is CAWSVEPRRQGYNSPLHF. The CDR3 DNA sequence: TGTGCCTGGAGTGTAGAGCCACGCCGACAGGGCTATAATTCACCCCTCCACTTT.

The CDR3 DNA is TGTGCCAGCAGTTTATCGCAGGGTGGGAACACCGGGGAGCTGTTTTTT. The encoded protein is CASSLSQGGNTGELFF. The J gene is TRBJ2-2, the V gene TRBV6-5; D is perhaps TRBD1 (5 bases). The germline CDR1 and CDR2 sequences are MNHEY and SVGAGI. This CDR3 contains 16 residues. Trimming stripped 4 bases from V and 1 base from J, with 13 bases between.

The V call is TRBV18, the J call TRBJ2-5; possibly TRBD1 for D (6 bases). The CDR3 extends over 15 amino acids. The germline V and J ends were trimmed by 0 bases and 2 bases, with 10 bases remaining between them. CDR1 is KGHSH and CDR2 is LQKENI in the germline V gene. CDR3 sequence (DNA): TGTGCCAGCTCACCACCGACAGGCGATCAAGAGACCCAGTACTTC. It yields the protein CASSPPTGDQETQYF.

This clone was picked up a small number of times. The chain is built from TRBV29-1 and TRBJ1-5; the D is unclear. Between the trimmed V and J ends, which lost 7 bases and 7 bases, there was a span of 17 bases. The CDR3 is 13 amino acids. Germline CDR1 reads SQVTM; CDR2 reads ANQGSEA. This chain's CDR3 is CSALGGPGQPQHF. In DNA form, the CDR3 reads TGCAGCGCACTCGGCGGGCCTGGCCAGCCCCAGCATTTT. Using reference TRBV29-1 and TRBJ1-5 for the parts outside the CDR3, the full variable domain is SAVISQKPSRDICQRGTSLTIQCQVDSQVTMMFWYRQQPGQSLTLIATANQGSEATYESGFVIDKFPISRPNLTFSTLTVSNMSPEDSSIYLCSALGGPGQPQHFGDGTRLSIL.

The chain combines TRBV7-2 with TRBJ2-5; 10 positions match TRBD2. This CDR3 is built from 14 residues. Looked up from germline, CDR1 is SGHTA and CDR2 is FQGNSA. With V trimmed by 5 bases and J by 4 bases, 4 bases remained unmatched. The CDR3 bases are TGTGCCAGCAGCGGTAGCGGGAGGAGAGAGACCCAGTACTTC. Amino acids: CASSGSGRRETQYF.

The chain links TRBV6-5 to TRBJ1-1, with D maybe TRBD1 (6 bases). Trimming left V 4 bases short and J 7 bases short, with 19 bases between. There are 15 residues in the CDR3. Germline loops: CDR1 MNHEY, CDR2 SVGAGI. The CDR3 loop is CASSLRPDSSLEAFF. CDR3 bases: TGTGCCAGCAGTTTGAGACCGGACAGCTCCCTTGAAGCTTTCTTT.

This chain connects TRBV10-1 to TRBJ1-1; the D is unclear. Looked up from germline, CDR1 is WNHNN and CDR2 is SYGVQD (reference sequence). This CDR3 spans 14 amino acids. V lost 5 bases to trimming and J lost 1 base, with 11 bases between them. The DNA for the CDR3 is TGCGCCAGCAGTCCGGAGGGCAGGAACACTGAAGCTTTCTTT. Translating it yields CASSPEGRNTEAFF.

The J gene is TRBJ2-1, the V gene TRBV5-1; 12 nucleotides line up with TRBD2. The V segment lost 2 bases and the J segment 6 bases; nucleotides outside the gene matches: 15. The CDR3 is 19 amino acids. The V gene's germline CDR1 is SGHRS and CDR2 YFSETQ. The CDR3 bases are TGCGCCAGCAGCTTCCCACTAGCGGGAGGACTTCTCTTATTCAATGAGCAGTTCTTC. Translated: CASSFPLAGGLLLFNEQFF.

The V and J genes are TRBV6-5 and TRBJ2-3; TRBD2 might be the D (6 bases). Germline V gives CDR1 MNHEY, CDR2 SVGAGI. CDR3 length: 14 residues. Trimming stripped 8 bases from V and 3 bases from J, with 15 bases between. CDR3 DNA sequence: TGTGCCAGCGTAGGTGCTAGCGAGACAGATACGCAGTATTTT. This translates into CASVGASETDTQYF.

The CDR3 sequence: CASSLVTSGRTNNEQFF. The CDR3 DNA reads as TGTGCCAGCAGCCTGGTAACTAGCGGGAGGACCAACAATGAGCAGTTCTTC. This chain links TRBV3-1 (or the pseudogene TRBV3-2) with TRBJ2-1, with 12 bases aligning to TRBD2. CDR3 length: 17 amino acids. The germline V gene has CDR1 LGHDT and CDR2 YNNKEL (reference sequence). V lost 4 bases to trimming and J lost 5 bases; unmatched junction nucleotides: 9.

The chain recombines TRBV7-2 with TRBJ2-7, with a weak D call TRBD1 (6 bases). Germline V gives CDR1 SGHTA, CDR2 FQGNSA. V lost 0 bases and J lost 5, with 14 bases in between. The CDR3 runs to 15 residues. CDR3 nucleotides: TGTGCCAGCAGCTTAGCGGCCACAGGGTTCAACGAGCAGTACTTC. As protein: CASSLAATGFNEQYF.

The chain carries TRBV18 and TRBJ1-1; TRBD1 might be the D (5 bases). The V end was cut by 3 bases, the J end by 6 bases, with 8 bases between. Germline CDR1 reads KGHSH; CDR2 reads LQKENI. The CDR3 loop spans 12 amino acids. In nucleotides, the CDR3 is TGTGCCAGCTCACCGACGACAGCTGAAGCTTTCTTT. Encoded protein: CASSPTTAEAFF.

In its sample, this clone was seen many times. V usage is TRBV27 and J usage is TRBJ1-1; 10 bases agree with TRBD1. The CDR3 length is 14 residues. The V and J ends lost 2 bases and 8 bases, in that order; junction bases with no gene match: 5. Germline V gene lookup returns CDR1 MNHEY and CDR2 SMNVEV (reference sequence). This chain's CDR3 is CASSLKTGGLEAFF. Here the CDR3 DNA reads TGTGCCAGCAGTTTAAAGACAGGGGGCCTCGAAGCTTTCTTT.

The J gene is TRBJ2-7, the V gene TRBV21-1; TRBD1 is the table's D call and was not checked against the DNA. TRBV21-1 corresponds to a pseudogene. The CDR3 is 14 amino acids. In DNA form, the CDR3 reads TGTGCCAGCAGCCCCGATGGACAGGGTTGTGAGCAGTACTTC. Translated, it gives CASSPDGQGCEQYF.

This chain uses TRBV24-1 with TRBJ1-5, with D perhaps matching TRBD1 (6 bases). The germline V gene encodes CDR1 KGHDR and CDR2 SFDVKD. Trimming took 3 bases from V and 3 from J, leaving 8 bases between them. The CDR3 is 14 amino acids. The CDR3 bases are TGTGCCACCAGTGATGGGACATTCAATCAGCCCCAGCATTTT. Amino acid sequence: CATSDGTFNQPQHF.

The rearrangement uses TRBV27 and TRBJ2-5; 8 nucleotides agree with TRBD2. Germline CDR1 and CDR2: MNHEY and SMNVEV (reference sequence). Trimming at V came to 5 bases and at J to 7 bases, leaving 18 bases not matched to a gene. The CDR3 has 17 amino acids. The CDR3 DNA sequence: TGTGCCAGCAGTCCTAGGTTAGCGGGACCTAATTGGGGGACCCAGTACTTC. Amino acid sequence: CASSPRLAGPNWGTQYF.

The genes are TRBV5-5 and TRBJ1-3; TRBD1 aligns across 7 bases. The germline gives CDR1 SGHKS, CDR2 YYEKEE (reference sequence). The CDR3 spans 17 residues. The V and J ends lost 0 bases and 0 bases, in that order; junction bases with no gene match: 6. The CDR3 nucleotides are TGTGCCAGCAGCTTGGCCGGGACAGAGAGCTCTGGAAACACCATATATTTT. This translates into CASSLAGTESSGNTIYF. The full variable domain, with the rest looked up from reference TRBV5-5 and TRBJ1-3, is DAGVTQSPTHLIKTRGQQVTLRCSPISGHKSVSWYQQVLGQGPQFIFQYYEKEERGRGNFPDRFSARQFPNYSSELNVNALLLGDSALYLCASSLAGTESSGNTIYFGEGSWLTVV.

The rearrangement links TRBV6-4 to TRBJ2-7, with D hard to call. Trimming cost V 6 bases and J 6 bases, with 9 bases left between them. The CDR3 has 11 residues. Germline assignment: CDR1 MRHNA and CDR2 SNTAGT. CDR3 bases: TGTGCCAGCAGACCCACAACCGAGCAGTACTTC. Encoded protein: CASRPTTEQYF.

The chain recombines TRBV6-2 or TRBV6-3 with TRBJ1-1, with 10 nucleotides matching TRBD1. Germline assignment: CDR1 MNHEY and CDR2 SVGEGT. This CDR3 spans 17 amino acids. V lost 6 bases, J lost 1 base, and 11 bases stayed unmatched. In DNA form, the CDR3 reads TGTGCCAGCAGCCCAAATCCGGGACAGGGGACGAACACTGAAGCTTTCTTT. It yields the protein CASSPNPGQGTNTEAFF.

A single count supports this clone. This sequence joins TRBV9 and TRBJ2-5; 7 positions match TRBD1. Trimming took 4 bases from V and 1 from J; bases not matched to a gene: 7. The CDR3 length is 15 residues. Germline CDR1 is SGDLS and CDR2 is YYNGEE. CDR3 sequence reads: CASSTTGTVQETQYF. As DNA, the CDR3 is TGTGCCAGCAGCACGACCGGGACAGTCCAAGAGACCCAGTACTTC.

This chain connects TRBV24-1 to TRBJ2-1; D not certain. The V and J ends lost 0 bases and 7 bases respectively, with 18 bases between them. The CDR3 is 17 amino acids. The germline CDR1 and CDR2 sequences are KGHDR and SFDVKD. CDR3 amino acids: CATSDLQRSVSRNEQFF. For the CDR3, the DNA is TGTGCCACCAGTGATTTGCAAAGGAGCGTCAGTCGAAATGAGCAGTTCTTC.

Here the CDR3 DNA reads TGTGCCAGTAGTATCAAGGGAGTGTTAGGAGCGAGCCGTCCAGATACGCAGTATTTT. Translation gives CASSIKGVLGASRPDTQYF. The V call is TRBV19, the J call TRBJ2-3; D is perhaps TRBD2 (5 bases). The CDR3 consists of 19 residues. V was pared by 3 bases and J by 4 bases, with 26 bases between. CDR1 is LNHDA and CDR2 is SQIVND in the germline V gene (reference sequence).

The chain recombines TRBV24-1 with TRBJ2-3; 9 bases agree with TRBD2. Germline CDR1 KGHDR, CDR2 SFDVKD. V was clipped by 0 bases and J by 2 bases; unmatched bases: 5. The CDR3 sequence is 17 residues long. The CDR3 coding sequence is TGTGCCACCAGTGATTTGCCGACTAGCGGTTACACAGATACGCAGTATTTT. Protein sequence: CATSDLPTSGYTDTQYF.

The chain is built from TRBV7-3 and TRBJ2-4, with 14 bases that match TRBD2. Germline CDR1 is SGHTA and CDR2 is FQGTGA. After removal of 2 bases from V and 5 bases from J, the junction contained 8 bases not matched to a gene. CDR3 length equals 18 residues. The CDR3 spells CASSLAGLAGDAENIQYF. Written as DNA, the CDR3 is TGTGCCAGCAGCTTAGCGGGACTAGCGGGAGATGCGGAAAACATTCAGTACTTC. Combining the CDR3 with reference TRBV7-3 and TRBJ2-4 gives the whole variable domain GAGVSQTPSNKVTEKGKYVELRCDPISGHTALYWYRQSLGQGPEFLIYFQGTGAADDSGLPNDRFFAVRPEGSVSTLKIQRTERGDSAVYLCASSLAGLAGDAENIQYFGAGTRLSVL.

The chain recombines TRBV3-1 (or the pseudogene TRBV3-2) with TRBJ2-3, with D uncertain. Deletions cut 4 bases from V and 0 bases from J, with 11 bases between. CDR1 and CDR2 (germline): LGHDT, YNNKEL (reference sequence). The CDR3 runs to 15 residues. The CDR3: CASSLNGASTDTQYF. The CDR3 DNA follows: TGTGCCAGCAGCCTGAACGGAGCTAGCACAGATACGCAGTATTTT.

The chain couples TRBV27 to TRBJ2-7; 10 bases agree with TRBD1. Germline CDR1 MNHEY, CDR2 SMNVEV (reference sequence). J gave up 4 bases and V 2 bases, and 5 bases lay outside the gene matches. This CDR3 is 15 amino acids long. The CDR3: CASSLGPGQGYEQYF. For the CDR3, the DNA is TGTGCCAGCAGTTTAGGGCCGGGACAGGGGTACGAGCAGTACTTC.